These 16 T cell receptor beta chains came from one sample sequenced in a study of blood T cell repertoires in COVID-19. Here immunoSEQ multiplex PCR was the method, and the copy in TCRdb shows in-frame clones only, minus some. This table has about 200,000 clones, about 90% appearing once. The sequenced sample was peripheral blood. These receptors all stem from a woman aged 65 to 85 with acute or convalescent COVID-19.

The chain recombines TRBV7-8 with TRBJ1-5; a weak D match, TRBD1 (5 bases). The CDR3 is 18 residues long. From germline, CDR1 is SGHVS and CDR2 FQNEAQ. V shed 2 bases and J shed 4 bases, with 21 bases lying between them. The CDR3 protein is CASSLFFAGQGGNQPQHF. CDR3 DNA: TGTGCCAGCAGCTTATTTTTTGCTGGTCAGGGAGGGAATCAGCCCCAGCATTTT. The whole variable domain, filled in from reference TRBV7-8 and TRBJ1-5, reads GAGVSQSPRYKVAKRGQDVALRCDPISGHVSLFWYQQALGQGPEFLTYFQNEAQLDKSGLPSDRFFAERPEGSVSTLKIQRTQQEDSAVYLCASSLFFAGQGGNQPQHFGDGTRLSIL.

The chain employs TRBV25-1 and TRBJ2-1; TRBD2 matches 11 bases. The CDR3 has 14 residues. Germline trimming cut 5 bases from V and 7 bases from J; bases unmatched to any gene: 4. The germline V gene encodes CDR1 MGHDK and CDR2 SYGVNS. The CDR3 DNA reads as TGTGCCAGCAGTTTAGCGGGAGGGTTAAATGAGCAGTTCTTC. Encoded protein: CASSLAGGLNEQFF. Combining the CDR3 with reference TRBV25-1 and TRBJ2-1 gives the whole variable domain EADIYQTPRYLVIGTGKKITLECSQTMGHDKMYWYQQDPGMELHLIHYSYGVNSTEKGDLSSESTVSRIRTEHFPLTLESARPSHTSQYLCASSLAGGLNEQFFGPGTRLTVL.

V usage is TRBV4-2 and J usage is TRBJ2-3; 8 bases are a match to TRBD2. Germline CDR1 LGHNA, CDR2 YNFKEQ. J was trimmed by 0 bases and V by 0 bases; bases with no gene match: 5. The CDR3 runs 17 residues. The CDR3 region has the DNA TGTGCCAGCAGCCAAGATCCCAGCGGGGGAAGCACAGATACGCAGTATTTT. This translates into CASSQDPSGGSTDTQYF.

The chain employs TRBV11-3 and TRBJ2-7; tentatively, D is TRBD2 (6 bases). From germline, CDR1 is SGHNT and CDR2 YENEEA. This CDR3 comprises 15 residues. Trimming stripped 5 bases from V and 6 bases from J, with 20 bases between. CDR3 loop: CASSPQAVAEGEQYF. The DNA of the CDR3 is TGTGCCAGCAGCCCCCAGGCGGTAGCGGAAGGCGAGCAGTACTTC.

CDR3 nucleotide sequence: TGTGCCAGCAGTTCTACAGGGGATGAAAAACTGTTTTTT. It is translated as CASSSTGDEKLFF. This chain uses TRBV28 with TRBJ1-4; 7 bases agree with TRBD1. Germline CDR1 MDHEN, CDR2 SYDVKM. The V segment lost 4 bases and the J segment 6 bases; nucleotides outside the gene matches: 2. This CDR3 spans 13 amino acids.

CDR3 DNA sequence: TGTGCCAGTAGACCGACAGGCAGCCACACTGAAGCTTTCTTT. It codes for CASRPTGSHTEAFF. This chain uses TRBV19 with TRBJ1-1, with D perhaps matching TRBD1 (6 bases). Germline-derived CDR1 and CDR2 are LNHDA and SQIVND (reference sequence). Between the trimmed V and J ends, which lost 6 bases and 3 bases, there was a span of 14 bases. The CDR3 is 14 residues long.

This rearrangement joins TRBV28 to TRBJ2-7, with D unresolved. V was cut by 6 bases and J by 2 bases, with 14 bases left in between. Germline V lookup: CDR1 MDHEN, CDR2 SYDVKM. CDR3 length equals 14 residues. This chain's CDR3 is CASSIFVAPYEQYF. CDR3 coding DNA: TGTGCCAGCAGCATCTTCGTGGCCCCCTACGAGCAGTACTTC.

This rearrangement joins TRBV4-1 to TRBJ1-2; D remains unclear. Trimming stripped 3 bases from V and 2 bases from J, with 10 bases between. The CDR3 runs 14 residues. The V gene's germline CDR1 is MGHRA and CDR2 YSYEKL. The CDR3 region has the DNA TGCGCCAGCAGCCAGGGGTCGGGAAACTATGGCTACACCTTC. Translating it yields CASSQGSGNYGYTF.

The chain is built from TRBV7-6 and TRBJ2-3, with a tentative D call TRBD2 (7 bases). The V gene's germline CDR1 is SGHVS and CDR2 FNYEAQ. Trimming cost V 5 bases and J 0 bases, with 15 bases left between them. The CDR3 has 16 residues. CDR3 amino acids: CASSPFAGASTDTQYF. The CDR3 DNA follows: TGTGCCAGCAGCCCCTTCGCGGGGGCCAGCACAGATACGCAGTATTTT.

The rearrangement links TRBV6-5 to TRBJ2-4; 8 bases are a match to TRBD2. V was pared by 7 bases and J by 9 bases, with 11 bases of the junction left unmatched. This CDR3 has 14 residues. Per germline, CDR1 MNHEY and CDR2 SVGAGI. CDR3 region: CASKNGGANSIQYF. CDR3 DNA: TGTGCCAGCAAAAACGGGGGGGCGAATAGCATTCAGTACTTC.

The rearrangement links TRBV10-3 to TRBJ1-4, with D unresolved. The germline V gene encodes CDR1 ENHRY and CDR2 SYGVKD. Trimming removed 3 bases at V and 3 bases at J, with 11 bases between. This CDR3 is built from 15 residues. The CDR3, as DNA: TGTGCCATCAGTGAAGGCGGGAAAGCTAATGAAAAACTGTTTTTT. As protein: CAISEGGKANEKLFF.

V is TRBV7-2 and J is TRBJ2-7; D possibly corresponds to TRBD1 (5 bases). V gave up 1 base and J gave up 5 bases, with 15 bases separating them. Germline CDR1 is SGHTA and CDR2 is FQGNSA. The CDR3 loop spans 15 amino acids. Here the CDR3 reads CASSLEPRVMDEQYF. Written as DNA, the CDR3 is TGTGCCAGCAGCTTAGAACCCAGGGTTATGGACGAGCAGTACTTC.

This sequence joins TRBV2 and TRBJ1-5; maybe TRBD1 (5 bases). The CDR3 is made up of 15 amino acids. Deletions cut 2 bases from V and 7 bases from J, with 15 bases between. Per the germline V gene, CDR1 is SNHLY and CDR2 is FYNNEI. The CDR3 coding sequence is TGTGCCAGCAGTGAAAGGGAGGCAGGGCTGCAGCCCCAGCATTTT. It is translated as CASSEREAGLQPQHF.

The rearrangement joins TRBV5-1 to TRBJ1-1, with 10 bases identical to TRBD1. Germline lookup yields CDR1 SGHRS and CDR2 YFSETQ. CDR3 length equals 14 residues. V gave up 4 bases and J gave up 4 bases; unmatched junction bases: 4. The chain's CDR3 is CASSQTGGGTEAFF. For the CDR3, the DNA is TGCGCCAGCAGCCAGACAGGGGGCGGCACTGAAGCTTTCTTT. Full variable domain (remainder filled in from reference TRBV5-1 and TRBJ1-1): KAGVTQTPRYLIKTRGQQVTLSCSPISGHRSVSWYQQTPGQGLQFLFEYFSETQRNKGNFPGRFSGRQFSNSRSEMNVSTLELGDSALYLCASSQTGGGTEAFFGQGTRLTVV.

The table lists this clone with a few counts. This chain joins TRBV2 and TRBJ2-5; TRBD2 is a possible D gene (5 bases). Trimming removed 4 bases at V and 3 bases at J, with 12 bases between. Germline V gives CDR1 SNHLY, CDR2 FYNNEI. CDR3 length equals 14 residues. CDR3 DNA sequence: TGTGCCAGCAGTGGATCCTCGGGGAAAGAGACCCAGTACTTC. This sequence encodes CASSGSSGKETQYF.

J is TRBJ1-5 and V is TRBV6-5; D gene uncertain. CDR1 MNHEY and CDR2 SVGAGI come from the germline V gene. V lost 6 bases to trimming and J lost 7 bases, with 10 bases between them. The CDR3 is 12 residues long. The CDR3 sequence is CASSSGLQPQHF. The DNA for the CDR3 is TGTGCCAGCAGCTCCGGTTTACAGCCCCAGCATTTT.